This T cell receptor beta chain was identified in a study of cytomegalovirus exposure and HLA in healthy donors. The PCR employed 60 Vbeta primers together with 13 Jbeta primers. Sequencing was performed with immunoSEQ multiplex PCR; in TCRdb, only in-frame clones are kept and a portion is missing. The data hold some 100,000 clones, with about two thirds observed a single time. Sequencing input: PBMCs. The origin of this receptor is a woman aged 50 to 65 in good health and CMV-seropositive.

CDR3 protein: CASSFRDRGREAFF. DNA for the CDR3: TGCGCCAGCAGCTTCCGGGACAGGGGGCGCGAAGCTTTCTTT. V and J are TRBV4-3 and TRBJ1-1; 12 positions match TRBD1. Looked up from germline, CDR1 is LGHNA and CDR2 is YSLEER. After removal of 5 bases from V and 8 bases from J, the junction contained 6 bases not matched to a gene. The CDR3 is 14 amino acids.